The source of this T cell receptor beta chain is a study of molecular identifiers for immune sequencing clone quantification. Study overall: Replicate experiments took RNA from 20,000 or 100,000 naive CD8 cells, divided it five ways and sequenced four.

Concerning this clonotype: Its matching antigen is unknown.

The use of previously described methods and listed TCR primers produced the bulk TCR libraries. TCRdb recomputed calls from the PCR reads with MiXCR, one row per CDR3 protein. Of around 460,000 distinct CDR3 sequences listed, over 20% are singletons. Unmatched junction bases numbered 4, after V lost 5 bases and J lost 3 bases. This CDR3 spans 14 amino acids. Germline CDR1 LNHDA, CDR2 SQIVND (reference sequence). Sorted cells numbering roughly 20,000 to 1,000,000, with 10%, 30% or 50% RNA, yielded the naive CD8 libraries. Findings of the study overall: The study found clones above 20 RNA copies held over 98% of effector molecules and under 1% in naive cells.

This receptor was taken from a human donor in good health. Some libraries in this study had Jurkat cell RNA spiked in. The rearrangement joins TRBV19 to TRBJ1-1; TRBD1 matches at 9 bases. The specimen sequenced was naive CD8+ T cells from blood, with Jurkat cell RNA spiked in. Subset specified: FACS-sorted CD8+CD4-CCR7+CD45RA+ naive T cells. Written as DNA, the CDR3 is TGTGCCAGTAGTTCCGGACAGGGGCACACTGAAGCTTTCTTT. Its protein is CASSSGQGHTEAFF.